The clone carrying this T cell receptor beta chain was counted only a few times. This entry belongs to a study of human T cells and chemical hapten exposure. MiXCR, applied by TCRdb to the RACE reads, yields one record per CDR3 protein. The table lists 110,000 to 150,000 distinct CDR3 sequences, about 12% of them singletons. Specified time point: patch test 2, 6 weeks after DPC sensitization. Treatment: therapeutic diphenylcyclopropenone sensitization with weekly scalp DPC. The specimen comprised whole blood, sampled in connection with sensitization to the hapten diphenylcyclopropenone (DPC). The source is a woman aged 45-65 years with alopecia areata. Some clones in this sample may be carry-over from other donors' samples.

CDR3 amino acids: CASTSDRGPYNEQFF. DNA for the CDR3: TGTGCCAGCACTTCGGACAGGGGCCCCTACAATGAGCAGTTCTTC. The chain uses TRBV6-5 and TRBJ2-1; 9 bases are shared with TRBD1. The germline gives CDR1 MNHEY, CDR2 SVGAGI. V dropped 7 bases and J dropped 2; count of bases not matched to a gene: 6. CDR3 length: 15 residues.